This T cell receptor (beta chain) was sequenced in a study of T cells in localized non-small cell lung cancer (dated by TCRdb to 2020 to 2021). Turning to the overall study: Comparing tumors with uninvolved tumor-adjacent lungs, the study looked at the T cell repertoires of hundreds of patients with early-stage NSCLC. Of the NSCLC patients, approximately 130 were male and approximately 110 were female, and the mean age was approximately 69 years. All 230 or so NSCLC patients in the cohort were treatment-naive and had localized lung tumors that were resected.

Broad study findings and their caveats: Multi-region tumor sequencing was not performed, so intratumor heterogeneity could not be excluded. A median of around 62 of the top 100 tumor clones turned up in the paired uninvolved adjacent lung, and some 28 of those clones also ranked among the top 100 of that same adjacent lung. Higher blood T cell density associated with longer overall survival, while higher adjacent-lung clonality associated with shorter survival. Because the study design was exploratory, TCR variables were selected using unadjusted p-values without false-discovery rate correction. Uninvolved tumor-adjacent lung showed the highest T cell clonality, higher than tumor, which suggests more focused antigenic responses in the uninvolved tumor-adjacent lung.

At diagnosis, peripheral blood, uninvolved tumor-adjacent lung and tumor were collected and stored as a combination of fresh-frozen and FFPE material. Blood samples were analyzed as peripheral blood mononuclear cells for TCR repertoire profiling. The table lists this clone with a count of one. Its antigen is currently not known. The input lacks base qualities; no much larger clone sits a single base away. TCR beta CDR3 regions were sequenced from DNA using the immunoSEQ Assay. The study's processing was this. To compute T cell density, TCR beta template counts were normalized to usable DNA, which was estimated by amplifying housekeeping genes. The preseqR package was used to estimate richness by extrapolating to 400,000 templates for PBMC samples and to 120,000 templates for tissue samples. Clonality was defined as one minus Pielou's evenness. Differential abundance testing on productive amino-acid clonotypes, with a minimum total count of 5 and an alpha of 0.1, was used to identify tissue-enriched TCRs. The Jaccard Index and the Morisita Overlap Index were used to quantify repertoire overlap between compartments. TCR beta CDR3s were clustered by GLIPH together with public tetramer-defined viral CDR3s, and at least three viral sequences plus V-gene enrichment were required for viral motifs. TCRdb obtained this table from immuneACCESS and retained in-frame rearrangements with V and J assigned. These tables miss some clones; where compared with another copy, unresolved V genes account for less than half of the shortfall, and the remainder is unexplained. The D gene and trimming were derived from the DNA, and the V and J assignments and clone size from that table. For this sample there are some 64,000 clones; roughly 90% appear just once. The top ten clonotypes cover under 2% of the sample.

The CDR3 measures 13 amino acids from cysteine to phenylalanine. The entry retains the CDR3 DNA only, 39 bases that are in frame from base 1. For CDR1 and CDR2, the germline V gene (reference sequence) lists LNHDA and SQIVND. Cut back by 3 bases and 4 bases, the V and J ends lie 7 bases apart. The material sequenced was peripheral blood, taken before any cancer treatment. The sequence links TRBV19 to TRBJ1-5, and possibly TRBD1, on 5 matching bases. This TCR was recovered from a woman between 35 and 75 years old with stage I lung adenocarcinoma. In nucleotides, the sequence is TGTGCCAGTAGTATGGGGGGGAATCAGCCCCAGCATTTT. It translates to CASSMGGNQPQHF.